This T cell receptor beta chain is from a study of CXCR3-negative and CXCR3-positive naive CD8 T cells. Study-level points and caveats: Surface CD5 was comparable between naive subsets; TCR strength was inferred from TRB CDR3 properties. Hydrophobicity was higher for TRB CDR3s found in CXCR3-positive naive cells than in CXCR3-negative naive cells.

The CDR3 is 15 residues long. Germline V gene data show CDR1 as MNHEY and CDR2 as SMNVEV (reference sequence). It was by 5' RACE with UMI labels that the TRB cDNA libraries were prepared. TCRdb re-analyzed the 5' RACE reads; it lists each CDR3 protein once, without DNA. This table lists around 60,000 distinct CDR3 sequences. Of note for this clonotype: Its antigen remains unidentified.

The J gene is TRBJ1-6, the V gene TRBV27; TCRdb returns TRBD1, unconfirmable since there is no DNA. The sequence came from a human donor in good health. Some clones in this sample may be carry-over from other donors' samples. Input material: naive CXCR3+ CD8+ T cells from blood. Subset noted: CD45RO-CCR7+CD27+CD95- naive CD8+ T cells expressing CXCR3 (TNR3+). The CDR3 here is CASSPPTGQASPLHF.